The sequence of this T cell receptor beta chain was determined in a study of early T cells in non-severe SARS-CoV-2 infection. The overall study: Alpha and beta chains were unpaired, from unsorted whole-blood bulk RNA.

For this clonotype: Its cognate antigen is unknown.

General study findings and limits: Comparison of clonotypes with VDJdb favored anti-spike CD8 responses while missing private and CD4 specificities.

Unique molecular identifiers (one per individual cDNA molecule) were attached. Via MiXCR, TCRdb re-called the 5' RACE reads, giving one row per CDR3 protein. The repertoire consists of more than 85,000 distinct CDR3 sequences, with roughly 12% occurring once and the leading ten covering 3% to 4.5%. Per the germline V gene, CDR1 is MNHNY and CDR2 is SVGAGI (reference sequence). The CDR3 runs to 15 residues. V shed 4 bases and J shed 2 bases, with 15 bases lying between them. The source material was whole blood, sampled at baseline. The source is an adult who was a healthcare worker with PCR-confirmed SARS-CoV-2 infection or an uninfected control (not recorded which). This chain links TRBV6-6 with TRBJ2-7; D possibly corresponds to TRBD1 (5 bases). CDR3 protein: CASSLILTETYEQYF. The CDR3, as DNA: TGTGCCAGCAGTTTAATCTTGACAGAGACCTACGAGCAGTACTTC.